This is a list of T cell receptor beta chains from one sample in a study of blood T cell repertoires in COVID-19. TCRdb's table, derived via immunoSEQ multiplex PCR, lists solely in-frame clones and lacks some. The sample includes around 200,000 clones, 86% seen only once; the top ten take less than 4.5%. Sample: PBMCs or T cells enriched from blood (not recorded which). Source of these receptors: a woman in her 40s with acute COVID-19. Each CDR3 is given with its conserved first and last residue. The D gene is left open where the match is weak. The size entry is marked missing in some rows and otherwise reads once, few, many or a size class.

TRBV11-2	15	TRBJ1-1	NA	NA	CASSPIWGLNTEAFF	TGTGCCAGCAGCCCTATTTGGGGCCTGAACACTGAAGCTTTCTTT
TRBV9	14	TRBJ1-1	NA	TRBD1	CASSQGTGNTEAFF	TGTGCCAGCAGCCAGGGGACAGGGAACACTGAAGCTTTCTTT
TRBV23-1	19	TRBJ2-7	NA	NA	CASSHRGTAGNHCWGEQYF	TGCGCCAGCAGTCACAGGGGGACGGCGGGAAACCACTGCTGGGGCGAGCAGTACTTC
TRBV5-1	13	TRBJ2-1	NA	NA	CASSSTNYNEQFF	TGCGCCAGCAGCAGTACTAACTACAATGAGCAGTTCTTC
TRBV4-3	15	TRBJ2-1	NA	TRBD2	CASSPTGTRDNEQFF	TGCGCCAGCAGCCCGACCGGGACTAGGGACAATGAGCAGTTCTTC
TRBV6-2/TRBV6-3	19	TRBJ2-5	NA	TRBD1	CASSFPPQGRTLLQETQYF	TGTGCCAGCAGTTTCCCCCCACAGGGGCGGACCCTCCTCCAAGAGACCCAGTACTTC
TRBV19	21	TRBJ1-5	NA	TRBD1	CASSIILRRGTEPYSNQPQHF	TGTGCCAGTAGTATTATTTTGCGGAGGGGGACAGAACCTTATAGCAATCAGCCCCAGCATTTT
TRBV7-9	15	TRBJ2-1	NA	NA	CASSFWGPLIDEQFF	TGTGCCAGCAGCTTCTGGGGGCCGCTTATAGATGAGCAGTTCTTC
TRBV9	15	TRBJ1-1	NA	NA	CASSPQRGGLTEAFF	TGTGCCAGCAGCCCTCAGAGGGGAGGGCTGACTGAAGCTTTCTTT
TRBV19	15	TRBJ2-3	NA	TRBD2	CASSVERGSTDTQYF	TGTGCCAGTAGTGTAGAGCGGGGGTCCACAGATACGCAGTATTTT
TRBV5-1	16	TRBJ1-1	NA	TRBD1	CASRRTGGNMNTEAFF	TGCGCCAGCCGAAGGACAGGGGGTAACATGAACACTGAAGCTTTCTTT
TRBV5-4	13	TRBJ1-1	NA	NA	CASSLDQNTEAFF	TGTGCCAGCAGCTTGGATCAGAACACTGAAGCTTTCTTT
TRBV5-4	12	TRBJ1-1	NA	NA	CASSFPRGEAFF	TGTGCCAGCAGCTTCCCGCGGGGGGAAGCTTTCTTT
TRBV12-3/TRBV12-4	13	TRBJ1-2	once	TRBD1	CASSPDRNSGYTF	TGTGCCAGCAGCCCGGACAGGAATTCTGGCTACACCTTC
TRBV25-1	13	TRBJ1-1	NA	TRBD1	CASSEIRQGLTFF	TGTGCCAGCAGTGAAATACGACAGGGTCTGACTTTCTTT
TRBV6-5	15	TRBJ1-3	NA	NA	CASTSGQLSGNTIYF	TGTGCCAGCACCTCGGGTCAACTCTCTGGAAACACCATATATTTT
TRBV19	16	TRBJ1-6	NA	NA	CASSSELRFSNSPLHF	TGTGCCAGTAGTAGCGAACTGAGGTTTAGCAATTCACCCCTCCACTTT
TRBV13	17	TRBJ1-1	NA	TRBD1	CASSSTSGGWGHTEAFF	TGTGCCAGCAGCTCGACCTCAGGGGGTTGGGGACACACTGAAGCTTTCTTT
TRBV13	17	TRBJ2-7	NA	TRBD1	CASSWGGGQGVPNEQYF	TGTGCCAGCAGCTGGGGTGGGGGACAGGGGGTACCCAACGAGCAGTACTTC